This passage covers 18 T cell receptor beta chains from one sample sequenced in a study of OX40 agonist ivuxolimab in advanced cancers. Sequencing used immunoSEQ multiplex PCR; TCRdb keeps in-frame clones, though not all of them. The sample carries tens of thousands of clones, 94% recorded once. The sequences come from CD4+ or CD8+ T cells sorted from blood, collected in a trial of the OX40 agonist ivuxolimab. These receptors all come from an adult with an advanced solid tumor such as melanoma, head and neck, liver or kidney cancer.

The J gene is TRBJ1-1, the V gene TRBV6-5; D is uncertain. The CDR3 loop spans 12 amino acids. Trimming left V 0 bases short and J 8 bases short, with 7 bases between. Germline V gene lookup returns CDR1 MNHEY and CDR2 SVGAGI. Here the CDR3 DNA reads TGTGCCAGCAGTTACTCGGGTAGGGAAGCTTTCTTT. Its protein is CASSYSGREAFF.

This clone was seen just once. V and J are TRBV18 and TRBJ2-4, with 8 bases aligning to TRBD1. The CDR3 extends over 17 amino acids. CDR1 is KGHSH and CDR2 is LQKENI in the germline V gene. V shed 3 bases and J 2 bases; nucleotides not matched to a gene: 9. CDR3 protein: CASSPDGQGASKNIQYF. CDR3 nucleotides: TGTGCCAGCTCACCGGACGGACAGGGTGCTTCCAAAAACATTCAGTACTTC. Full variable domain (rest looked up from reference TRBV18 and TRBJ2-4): NAGVMQNPRHLVRRRGQEARLRCSPMKGHSHVYWYRQLPEEGLKFMVYLQKENIIDESGMPKERFSAEFPKEGPSILRIQQVVRGDSAAYFCASSPDGQGASKNIQYFGAGTRLSVL.

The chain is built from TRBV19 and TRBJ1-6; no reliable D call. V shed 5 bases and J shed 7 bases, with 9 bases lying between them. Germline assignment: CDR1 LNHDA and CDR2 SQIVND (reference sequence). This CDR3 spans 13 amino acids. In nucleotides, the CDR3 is TGTGCCAGTAGTCCGGGCCCCAATTCACCCCTCCACTTT. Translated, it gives CASSPGPNSPLHF.

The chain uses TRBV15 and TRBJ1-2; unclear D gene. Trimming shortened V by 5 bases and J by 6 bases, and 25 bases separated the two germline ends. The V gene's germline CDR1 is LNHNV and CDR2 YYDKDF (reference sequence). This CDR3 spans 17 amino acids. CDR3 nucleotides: TGTGCCACCAGCGTAGAAAGGGTCCATCGTGCAGGTCATGGCTACACCTTC. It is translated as CATSVERVHRAGHGYTF. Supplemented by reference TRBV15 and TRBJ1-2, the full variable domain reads DAMVIQNPRYQVTQFGKPVTLSCSQTLNHNVMYWYQQKSSQAPKLLFHYYDKDFNNEADTPDNFQSRRPNTSFCFLDIRSPGLGDTAMYLCATSVERVHRAGHGYTFGSGTRLTVV.

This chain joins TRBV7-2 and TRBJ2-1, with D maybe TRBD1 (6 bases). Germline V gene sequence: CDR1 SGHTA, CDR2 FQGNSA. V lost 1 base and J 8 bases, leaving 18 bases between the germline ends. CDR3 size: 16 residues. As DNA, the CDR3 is TGTGCCAGCAGCTTAGTCTCGGGACACCTAGTGGATGAGCAGTTCTTC. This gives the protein CASSLVSGHLVDEQFF. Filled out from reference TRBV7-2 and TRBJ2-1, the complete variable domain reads GAGVSQSPSNKVTEKGKDVELRCDPISGHTALYWYRQSLGQGLEFLIYFQGNSAPDKSGLPSDRFSAERTGGSVSTLTIQRTQQEDSAVYLCASSLVSGHLVDEQFFGPGTRLTVL.

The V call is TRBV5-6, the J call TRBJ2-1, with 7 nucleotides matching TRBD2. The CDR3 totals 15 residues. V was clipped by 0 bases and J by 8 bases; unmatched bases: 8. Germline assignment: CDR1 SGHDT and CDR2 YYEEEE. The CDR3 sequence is CASSLGLGAGDEQFF. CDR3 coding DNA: TGTGCCAGCAGCTTGGGGCTGGGTGCGGGAGATGAGCAGTTCTTC.

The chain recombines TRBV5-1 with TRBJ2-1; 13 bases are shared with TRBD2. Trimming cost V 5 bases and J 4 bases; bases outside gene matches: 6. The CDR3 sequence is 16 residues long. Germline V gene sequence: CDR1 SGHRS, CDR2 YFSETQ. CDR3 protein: CASRTSGRAAYNEQFF. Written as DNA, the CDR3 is TGCGCCAGCAGAACTAGCGGGAGGGCCGCGTACAATGAGCAGTTCTTC.

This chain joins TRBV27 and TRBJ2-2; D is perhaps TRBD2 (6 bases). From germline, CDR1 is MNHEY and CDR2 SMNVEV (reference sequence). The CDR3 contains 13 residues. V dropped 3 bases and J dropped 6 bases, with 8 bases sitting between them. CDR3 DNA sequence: TGTGCCAGCAGTTTGGGAGGACCCGGGGAGCTGTTTTTT. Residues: CASSLGGPGELFF.

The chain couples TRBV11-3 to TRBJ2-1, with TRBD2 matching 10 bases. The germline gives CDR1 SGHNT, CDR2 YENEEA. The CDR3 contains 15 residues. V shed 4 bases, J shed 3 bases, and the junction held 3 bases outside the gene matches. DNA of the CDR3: TGTGCCAGCAGCTCCGGACTAGCGGTCTACAATGAGCAGTTCTTC. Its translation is CASSSGLAVYNEQFF.

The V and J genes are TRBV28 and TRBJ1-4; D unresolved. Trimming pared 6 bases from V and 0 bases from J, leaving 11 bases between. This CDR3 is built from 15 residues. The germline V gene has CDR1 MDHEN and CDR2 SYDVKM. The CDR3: CASSPGSSTNEKLFF. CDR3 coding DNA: TGTGCCAGCAGCCCCGGGAGTTCAACTAATGAAAAACTGTTTTTT.

In DNA, the CDR3 is TGCGCCAGCACTACGGACAGGGGGCACGACGGGGAGCTGTTTTTT. Amino acids: CASTTDRGHDGELFF. The chain recombines TRBV5-1 with TRBJ2-2; 11 bases agree with TRBD1. The trim removed 6 bases at V and 7 bases at J, leaving 8 bases unmatched. CDR3 length equals 15 residues. CDR1 and CDR2 (germline): SGHRS, YFSETQ.

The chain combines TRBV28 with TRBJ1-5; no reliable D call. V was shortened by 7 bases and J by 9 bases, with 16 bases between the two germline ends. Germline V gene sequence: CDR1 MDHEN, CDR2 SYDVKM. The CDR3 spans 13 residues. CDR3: CASNLGHSPPQHF. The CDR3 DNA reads TGTGCCAGCAACTTGGGTCACTCACCGCCCCAGCATTTT.

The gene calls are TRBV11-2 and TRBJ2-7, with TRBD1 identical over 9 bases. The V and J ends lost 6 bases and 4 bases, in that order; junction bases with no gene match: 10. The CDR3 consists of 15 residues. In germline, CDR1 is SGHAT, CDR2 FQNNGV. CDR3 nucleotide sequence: TGTGCCAGCAGTTCGAGTCCGGACAGGGGTTACGAGCAGTACTTC. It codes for CASSSSPDRGYEQYF.

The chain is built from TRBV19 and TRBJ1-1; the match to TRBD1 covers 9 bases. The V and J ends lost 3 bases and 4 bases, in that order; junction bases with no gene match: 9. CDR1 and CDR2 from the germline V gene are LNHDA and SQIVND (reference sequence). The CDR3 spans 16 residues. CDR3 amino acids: CASSIPDRGLFTEAFF. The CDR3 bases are TGTGCCAGTAGTATTCCGGACAGGGGACTTTTCACTGAAGCTTTCTTT.

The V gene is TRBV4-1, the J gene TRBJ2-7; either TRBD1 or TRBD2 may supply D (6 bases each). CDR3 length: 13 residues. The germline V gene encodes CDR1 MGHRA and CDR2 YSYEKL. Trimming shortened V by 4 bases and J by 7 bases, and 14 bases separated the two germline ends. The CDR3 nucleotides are TGCGCCAGCAGCCCCCCGGGGGCGGATGAGCAGTACTTC. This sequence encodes CASSPPGADEQYF.

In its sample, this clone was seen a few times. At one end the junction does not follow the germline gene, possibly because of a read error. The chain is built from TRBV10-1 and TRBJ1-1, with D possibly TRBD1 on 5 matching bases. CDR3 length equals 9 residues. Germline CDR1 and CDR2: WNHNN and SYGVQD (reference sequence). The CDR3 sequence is CASSIDRVF. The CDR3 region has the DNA TGCGCCAGCAGTATCGACAGAGTCTTT.

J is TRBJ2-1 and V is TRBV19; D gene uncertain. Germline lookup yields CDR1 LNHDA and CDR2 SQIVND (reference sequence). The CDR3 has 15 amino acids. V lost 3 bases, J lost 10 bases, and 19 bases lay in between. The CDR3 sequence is CASSIGVWAAREQFF. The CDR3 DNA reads TGTGCCAGTAGTATTGGAGTCTGGGCAGCACGGGAGCAGTTCTTC.

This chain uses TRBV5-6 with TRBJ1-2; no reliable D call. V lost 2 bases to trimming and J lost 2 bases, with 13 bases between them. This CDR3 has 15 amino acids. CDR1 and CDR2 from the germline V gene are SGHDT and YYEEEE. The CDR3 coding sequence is TGTGCCAGCAGCTTCGGGGTGATGTCGAACTATGGCTACACCTTC. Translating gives CASSFGVMSNYGYTF. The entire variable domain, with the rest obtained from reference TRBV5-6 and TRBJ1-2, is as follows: DAGVTQSPTHLIKTRGQQVTLRCSPKSGHDTVSWYQQALGQGPQFIFQYYEEEERQRGNFPDRFSGHQFPNYSSELNVNALLLGDSALYLCASSFGVMSNYGYTFGSGTRLTVV.